These 8 T cell receptor beta chains originate from one sample sequenced in a study of blood T cell repertoires in COVID-19. Generated by immunoSEQ multiplex PCR, the TCRdb table keeps only in-frame clones and is missing some. The profile shows 250,000 to 300,000 clones, less than 90% of them singletons. The material sequenced was peripheral blood. These receptors all come from a man aged 25-40 years with active or convalescent COVID-19.

The chain carries TRBV13 and TRBJ1-2; 8 bases fit TRBD1. CDR1 PRHDT and CDR2 FYEKMQ come from the germline V gene (reference sequence). J was trimmed by 8 bases and V by 0 bases; bases with no gene match: 14. This CDR3 spans 17 amino acids. The CDR3 here is CASSLGLGTGTLRGYTF. Written as DNA, the CDR3 is TGTGCCAGCAGCTTAGGCCTTGGGACAGGTACTTTGCGGGGCTACACCTTC.

This clone was seen just once. The chain carries TRBV7-9 and TRBJ1-1, with D uncertain. V was pared by 5 bases and J by 0 bases, with 7 bases between. Germline-derived CDR1 and CDR2 are SEHNR and FQNEAQ (reference sequence). This CDR3 has 13 amino acids. CDR3 coding DNA: TGTGCCAGCAGCGTCACTATGAACACTGAAGCTTTCTTT. This gives the protein CASSVTMNTEAFF.

The V and J genes are TRBV7-8 and TRBJ2-1; 9 nucleotides agree with TRBD2. CDR1 is SGHVS and CDR2 is FQNEAQ in the germline V gene. V shed 6 bases, J shed 6 bases, and the junction held 12 bases outside the gene matches. This CDR3 spans 16 amino acids. CDR3 DNA: TGTGCCAGCAGACAGAACTTAGCGGGGGATCGCAATGAGCAGTTCTTC. Protein product: CASRQNLAGDRNEQFF.

The chain employs TRBV27 and TRBJ2-3; 13 bases fit TRBD2. Germline lookup yields CDR1 MNHEY and CDR2 SMNVEV (reference sequence). Losses at the gene ends were 5 bases for V and 9 bases for J; bases not matched to a gene: 11. The CDR3 consists of 16 residues. Written as DNA, the CDR3 is TGTGCCAGCAGTCCCCCGGGACTAGCGGGGATCGGGACGCAGTATTTT. Its protein product is CASSPPGLAGIGTQYF.

The chain has TRBV29-1 and TRBJ1-3; no clear D. CDR3 length: 12 residues. Germline V lookup: CDR1 SQVTM, CDR2 ANQGSEA. The V end was cut by 7 bases, the J end by 1 base, with 8 bases between. The CDR3 sequence: CSATESGNTIYF. DNA for the CDR3: TGCAGCGCGACGGAGTCTGGAAACACCATATATTTT.

This clone was counted only a few times. The rearrangement joins TRBV19 to TRBJ1-5; TRBD1 might be the D (5 bases). Trimming removed 8 bases from V and 6 bases from J, with 11 bases in between. CDR1 is LNHDA, CDR2 SQIVND, per germline (reference sequence). This CDR3 has 12 amino acids. The CDR3 sequence is CASGWGGQPQHF. DNA for the CDR3: TGTGCCAGTGGTTGGGGGGGTCAGCCCCAGCATTTT.

In nucleotides, the CDR3 is TGTGCCAGCAGTTACTCCCCGGGACAGATCGCCTCTGGGGCCAACGTCCTGACTTTC. This sequence encodes CASSYSPGQIASGANVLTF. The gene calls are TRBV6-2 or TRBV6-3 and TRBJ2-6; the match to TRBD1 covers 7 bases. Germline V gene lookup returns CDR1 MNHEY and CDR2 SVGEGT. CDR3 length: 19 amino acids. The V and J ends lost 0 bases and 0 bases, in that order; junction bases with no gene match: 8.

V and J are TRBV6-2 or TRBV6-3 and TRBJ2-7; TRBD1 might be the D (5 bases). V was trimmed by 0 bases and J by 3 bases, leaving 12 bases between them. The CDR3 spans 15 residues. CDR1 is MNHEY, CDR2 SVGEGT, per germline. The CDR3, as DNA: TGTGCCAGCAGTTACTCTGGGGCGCCCTACTACGAGCAGTACTTC. It codes for CASSYSGAPYYEQYF.